Listed here are 24 T cell receptor beta chains from one sample, sequenced in a study of T cell changes during pregnancy in multiple sclerosis. TCRdb's table, derived via immunoSEQ multiplex PCR, lists solely in-frame clones and lacks some. The sample lists about 100,000 clones, 80% to 95% occurring once. The starting material was peripheral blood, obtained after pregnancy. The receptors here all came from a female donor with multiple sclerosis, enrolled in a pregnancy study.

V and J are TRBV15 and TRBJ1-4; perhaps TRBD1 as D (6 bases). Trimming removed 5 bases from V and 4 bases from J, with 14 bases in between. CDR1 and CDR2 from the germline V gene are LNHNV and YYDKDF (reference sequence). The CDR3 covers 15 residues. The CDR3 sequence: CATSGPDSYNEKLFF. The CDR3 coding sequence is TGTGCCACCAGCGGGCCGGACAGTTATAATGAAAAACTGTTTTTT.

The gene calls are TRBV6-5 and TRBJ2-7; 10 bases align to TRBD2. CDR1 and CDR2 from the germline V gene are MNHEY and SVGAGI. The J segment lost 0 bases and the V segment lost 5 bases, leaving 1 base of the junction unmatched. The CDR3 is 14 residues long. In DNA, the CDR3 is TGTGCCAGCAGTCCTAGCGGGAGCTCCTACGAGCAGTACTTC. Encoded protein: CASSPSGSSYEQYF.

On this clone: Germline is not matched at one junction end, which may reflect a read error. The genes are TRBV27 and TRBJ2-7, with 9 bases aligning to TRBD1. The CDR3 runs 12 residues. Germline V gene lookup returns CDR1 MNHEY and CDR2 SMNVEV (reference sequence). This CDR3 is CASGSNRGRLDF. CDR3 nucleotides: TGTGCCAGCGGAAGTAACAGGGGGCGCTTGGACTTC.

The chain has TRBV7-3 and TRBJ2-5; D not resolved. CDR3 length equals 14 residues. Germline assignment: CDR1 SGHTA and CDR2 FQGTGA. V was cut by 5 bases and J by 5 bases, with 15 bases left in between. This chain's CDR3 is CASSPGRGIETQYF. For the CDR3, the DNA is TGTGCCAGCAGCCCCGGCCGCGGTATTGAGACCCAGTACTTC. Based on the CDR3 plus reference TRBV7-3 and TRBJ2-5, the full variable domain is GAGVSQTPSNKVTEKGKYVELRCDPISGHTALYWYRQSLGQGPEFLIYFQGTGAADDSGLPNDRFFAVRPEGSVSTLKIQRTERGDSAVYLCASSPGRGIETQYFGPGTRLLVL.

The V call is TRBV30, the J call TRBJ1-5; TRBD1 is a possible D gene (6 bases). V gave up 2 bases and J gave up 1 base, with 18 bases separating them. CDR1 GTSNPN and CDR2 SVGIG come from the germline V gene (reference sequence). The CDR3 loop spans 17 amino acids. CDR3 DNA: TGTGCCTGGAGTAACCGTACGGCTGGACAGAGCAATCAGCCCCAGCATTTT. Translated, it gives CAWSNRTAGQSNQPQHF.

CDR3 region: CASITWGVYNSPLHF. The CDR3 DNA reads TGTGCCTCAATCACATGGGGAGTCTATAATTCACCCCTCCACTTT. V and J are TRBV21-1 and TRBJ1-6. TRBV21-1 is described as a pseudogene. This CDR3 has 15 amino acids.

This rearrangement joins TRBV7-9 to TRBJ2-5; 7 bases map to TRBD2. CDR1 is SEHNR and CDR2 is FQNEAQ in the germline V gene (reference sequence). This CDR3 is 16 amino acids long. The junction had 6 bases not matched to a gene; V was cut back by 1 base and J by 1 base. CDR3 loop: CASSLGPSGFQETQYF. The CDR3 nucleotides read TGTGCCAGCAGCTTAGGGCCTAGCGGCTTCCAAGAGACCCAGTACTTC.

This chain connects TRBV19 to TRBJ1-1; D remains ambiguous. CDR1 and CDR2 from the germline V gene are LNHDA and SQIVND (reference sequence). This CDR3 has 14 amino acids. Trimming took 5 bases from V and 7 from J, leaving 17 bases between them. DNA for the CDR3: TGTGCCAGTAGTGATCCGGGAGCAAAAGTTGAAGCTTTCTTT. It codes for CASSDPGAKVEAFF.

This rearrangement joins TRBV28 to TRBJ2-1; weak D call: TRBD1 (5 bases). The ends were cut back, 2 bases at V and 9 bases at J, with 23 bases in the middle. The CDR3 runs to 17 residues. Germline V gives CDR1 MDHEN, CDR2 SYDVKM. CDR3 loop: CASSLMGGMGLDGEQFF. In DNA form, the CDR3 reads TGTGCCAGCAGTTTAATGGGTGGGATGGGGCTTGACGGTGAGCAGTTCTTC.

The chain uses TRBV7-9 and TRBJ2-5; possibly TRBD2 for D (6 bases). V was trimmed by 2 bases and J by 7 bases, leaving 14 bases between them. Germline V gene sequence: CDR1 SEHNR, CDR2 FQNEAQ (reference sequence). The CDR3 sequence is 14 residues long. The DNA for the CDR3 is TGTGCCAGCAGCTTAAGTACGGGACTGGTGACCCAGTACTTC. Amino acids: CASSLSTGLVTQYF.

The chain links TRBV27 to TRBJ2-3, with D unresolved. Trimming removed 3 bases from V and 2 bases from J, with 9 bases in between. This CDR3 contains 14 residues. Germline CDR1 MNHEY, CDR2 SMNVEV (reference sequence). The CDR3 DNA sequence: TGTGCCAGCAGTTTGGCAGGTCTCACAGATACGCAGTATTTT. It codes for CASSLAGLTDTQYF.

V is TRBV19 and J is TRBJ2-2; 7 bases match TRBD1. CDR3 length: 16 amino acids. CDR1 and CDR2 (germline): LNHDA, SQIVND (reference sequence). Trimming cost V 3 bases and J 1 base; bases outside gene matches: 5. The CDR3 reads CASSISTGVNTGELFF. In DNA form, the CDR3 reads TGTGCCAGTAGTATTTCTACAGGGGTGAACACCGGGGAGCTGTTTTTT. Full variable domain (rest looked up from reference TRBV19 and TRBJ2-2): DGGITQSPKYLFRKEGQNVTLSCEQNLNHDAMYWYRQDPGQGLRLIYYSQIVNDFQKGDIAEGYSVSREKKESFPLTVTSAQKNPTAFYLCASSISTGVNTGELFFGEGSRLTVL.

This chain links TRBV2 with TRBJ1-4, with a tentative D call TRBD1 (6 bases). Per germline, CDR1 SNHLY and CDR2 FYNNEI. V shed 3 bases and J shed 2 bases, with 10 bases lying between them. The CDR3 has 15 residues. The CDR3 DNA reads as TGTGCCAGCAGTGAGAACCAGGGGACTAATGAAAAACTGTTTTTT. This codes for CASSENQGTNEKLFF. Full variable domain (rest looked up from reference TRBV2 and TRBJ1-4): EPEVTQTPSHQVTQMGQEVILRCVPISNHLYFYWYRQILGQKVEFLVSFYNNEISEKSEIFDDQFSVERPDGSNFTLKIRSTKLEDSAMYFCASSENQGTNEKLFFGSGTQLSVL.

This sequence joins TRBV29-1 and TRBJ2-1, with 13 bases aligning to TRBD2. This CDR3 has 13 residues. The trim removed 5 bases at V and 9 bases at J, leaving 4 bases unmatched. The germline V gene has CDR1 SQVTM and CDR2 ANQGSEA. In DNA, the CDR3 is TGCAGCGTTTTCAGACTAGCGGGGGGTGAGCAGTTCTTC. This encodes CSVFRLAGGEQFF.

V gene TRBV11-1 combines with J gene TRBJ1-1; no definite D call. The V gene lost 2 bases and the J gene lost 1 base, with 5 bases spanning the gap. Germline V gene data show CDR1 as SGHAT and CDR2 as FQDESV (reference sequence). CDR3 length: 13 amino acids. Written as DNA, the CDR3 is TGTGCCAGCAGCTTACAGGAGAACACTGAAGCTTTCTTT. Encoded protein: CASSLQENTEAFF.

This chain joins TRBV5-6 and TRBJ1-2; D is unresolved. Trimming removed 0 bases from V and 8 bases from J, with 8 bases in between. The length of the CDR3 is 12 residues. Germline-derived CDR1 and CDR2 are SGHDT and YYEEEE. CDR3: CASSLGPRGYTF. CDR3 bases: TGTGCCAGCAGCTTGGGCCCTCGGGGCTACACCTTC.

The chain recombines TRBV7-9 with TRBJ2-1; maybe TRBD1 (6 bases). The CDR3 consists of 18 residues. Trimming took 4 bases from V and 0 from J, leaving 19 bases between them. From germline, CDR1 is SEHNR and CDR2 FQNEAQ (reference sequence). DNA of the CDR3: TGTGCCAGCAGCTCCTCAAAGGGTCGGACAGTCTCCTACAATGAGCAGTTCTTC. It encodes CASSSSKGRTVSYNEQFF.

The chain uses TRBV28 and TRBJ1-3, with 7 nucleotides matching TRBD1. This CDR3 has 20 amino acids. V trimming: 3 bases; J trimming: 0 bases; junction bases outside the gene matches: 17. Germline CDR1 MDHEN, CDR2 SYDVKM. DNA of the CDR3: TGTGCCAGCAGTTTCGGACGACAGGGTAGAGGAGCCCACTCTGGAAACACCATATATTTT. Protein: CASSFGRQGRGAHSGNTIYF.

As DNA, the CDR3 is TGTGCCTGGAGGGGGTCAGGGAGGACCGGGGAGCTGTTTTTT. Translated: CAWRGSGRTGELFF. The V call is TRBV30, the J call TRBJ2-2; D possibly corresponds to TRBD2 (6 bases). Germline V gene sequence: CDR1 GTSNPN, CDR2 SVGIG (reference sequence). This CDR3 is built from 14 residues. Trimming took 3 bases from V and 5 from J, leaving 13 bases between them.

CDR3 in amino acids: CASSSTQGVGTEAFF. The CDR3 DNA follows: TGCGCCAGCAGCTCGACGCAGGGGGTAGGGACTGAAGCTTTCTTT. This rearrangement joins TRBV5-1 to TRBJ1-1, with 7 positions matching TRBD1. After removal of 3 bases from V and 5 bases from J, the junction contained 10 bases not matched to a gene. This CDR3 contains 15 residues. In germline, CDR1 is SGHRS, CDR2 YFSETQ.

The V gene is TRBV28, the J gene TRBJ1-2, with D maybe TRBD1 (5 bases). The CDR3 spans 12 residues. Germline-derived CDR1 and CDR2 are MDHEN and SYDVKM. V lost 8 bases and J lost 3, with 10 bases in between. The chain's CDR3 is CASGDSYYGYTF. CDR3 nucleotides: TGTGCCAGCGGAGACAGCTACTATGGCTACACCTTC.

The J gene is TRBJ1-1, the V gene TRBV5-6; D not resolved. Germline V lookup: CDR1 SGHDT, CDR2 YYEEEE. Trimming removed 3 bases at V and 5 bases at J, with 8 bases between. The CDR3 runs 12 residues. CDR3 coding DNA: TGTGCCAGCAGCTGGGGAGATACTGAAGCTTTCTTT. As protein: CASSWGDTEAFF.

The chain employs TRBV6-5 and TRBJ2-7; 10 nucleotides agree with TRBD2. J was trimmed by 0 bases and V by 3 bases; bases with no gene match: 5. Germline lookup yields CDR1 MNHEY and CDR2 SVGAGI. This CDR3 comprises 16 residues. The CDR3 DNA reads TGTGCCAGCAGTTATCGCGGGACTAGCGACTCCTACGAGCAGTACTTC. This encodes CASSYRGTSDSYEQYF.

J is TRBJ2-7 and V is TRBV7-2, with 9 bases lining up with TRBD1. V lost 0 bases to trimming and J lost 3 bases; unmatched junction nucleotides: 3. Germline assignment: CDR1 SGHTA and CDR2 FQGNSA. The CDR3 length is 15 residues. CDR3 region: CASSLAWDRDYEQYF. CDR3 DNA: TGTGCCAGCAGCTTAGCCTGGGACAGGGACTACGAGCAGTACTTC.